These T cell receptor beta chains were read from a single sample in a study of PD-L1 blockade in urothelial cancer. Clones were sequenced by immunoSEQ multiplex PCR, and TCRdb holds only the in-frame ones, with some missing. The table has roughly 51,000 clones, approximately 86% seen once; the top ten hold 1.5% to 2%. Sequences were derived from PBMCs, sampled around atezolizumab (anti-PD-L1) treatment. These receptors were obtained from a man in his fifties with urothelial cancer. Each CDR3 is given with its conserved first and last residue. D genes are given only for firm matches. Clone size, where shown, is once, few, many, or a class for clones that have expanded.

clone size | J gene | D gene | V gene | CDR3 DNA | CDR3 protein
once | TRBJ1-4 | - | TRBV30 | TGTGCCTGGAGTCGAACCGGACAGTTAAATGAAAAACTGTTTTTT | CAWSRTGQLNEKLFF
- | TRBJ2-1 | TRBD2 | TRBV7-8 | TGTGCCAGCAGCGCGACTAGCGGCAGCTACAATGAGCAGTTCTTC | CASSATSGSYNEQFF
few | TRBJ1-1 | - | TRBV29-1 | TGCAGCGTGGGCCTCGGGACAAGGAGTGAAGCTTTCTTT | CSVGLGTRSEAFF
- | TRBJ1-5 | TRBD1 | TRBV14 | TGTGCCAGCAGCCGGGACAGGGAATTGCAGCCCCAGCATTTT | CASSRDRELQPQHF
- | TRBJ1-2 | TRBD1 | TRBV19 | TGTGCCAGTAGTATCTTTTCCGGACAGGGGAAAGTAGGTGGCTACACCTTC | CASSIFSGQGKVGGYTF
- | TRBJ1-6 | TRBD1 | TRBV5-1 | TGCGCCAGCAGGACCACAGGGGGGCTCAACCCTTCACCCCTCCACTTT | CASRTTGGLNPSPLHF
- | TRBJ2-3 | TRBD2 | TRBV4-1 | TGCGCCAGCAGCCAAGAGAGTAGCGGGGGGCTAAGAGATACGCAGTATTTT | CASSQESSGGLRDTQYF
- | TRBJ1-2 | - | TRBV7-9 | TGTGCCAGCAGCTTAGCAGACAGTTATGGCTACACCTTC | CASSLADSYGYTF
- | TRBJ2-2 | - | TRBV5-6 | TGTGCCAGCAGCTTGCTTATTCAGGGCTCCGGGGAGCTGTTTTTT | CASSLLIQGSGELFF
- | TRBJ2-5 | - | TRBV29-1 | TGCAGCGTTCAGGGGTATCGGAGAGAGACCCAGTACTTC | CSVQGYRRETQYF
- | TRBJ1-2 | - | TRBV7-8 | TGTGCCAGCAGCTTAGTAGAGGGCAGTGATGGCTACACCTTC | CASSLVEGSDGYTF
once | TRBJ2-1 | TRBD2 | TRBV4-1 | TGCGCCAGCAGCCAAGATCGTATGCGGGAGGGCCCCAGCTCCTACAATGAGCAGTTCTTC | CASSQDRMREGPSSYNEQFF
- | TRBJ1-2 | TRBD1 | TRBV2 | TGTGCCAGCAGGGGTGGGACAGAAGCTAACTATGGCTACACCTTC | CASRGGTEANYGYTF
- | TRBJ2-3 | - | TRBV5-6 | TGTGCCAGCAGCTTGAGGGGGAAGTCTCGCACAGATACGCAGTATTTT | CASSLRGKSRTDTQYF
- | TRBJ2-1 | TRBD2 | TRBV10-1 | TGCGCCAGCAGTGAGGGAGTGGGGGAGGGCCGTTACAATGAGCAGTTCTTC | CASSEGVGEGRYNEQFF
few | TRBJ2-7 | - | TRBV7-2 | TGTGCCAGCAGCTTAGCGCCTCAGGGCTCCGAGCAGTACTTC | CASSLAPQGSEQYF
- | TRBJ1-2 | - | TRBV5-1 | TGCGCCAGCGGGGAGGGACAAACATATGGCTACACCTTC | CASGEGQTYGYTF
- | TRBJ1-2 | - | TRBV10-3 | TGTGCCATCACTCGGACAGCGAGCTACTATGGCTACACCTTC | CAITRTASYYGYTF
- | TRBJ2-4 | - | TRBV9 | TGTGCCAGCAGCGTCCCGTCCGAGGGAGACGGAAACATTCAGTACTTC | CASSVPSEGDGNIQYF
- | TRBJ2-7 | - | TRBV7-2 | TGTGCCAGCAGCTTACGAGGCTACGAGCAGTACTTC | CASSLRGYEQYF
- | TRBJ2-7 | - | TRBV5-4 | TGTGCCAGCAGTCCCTGGGCCTCCTACGAGCAGTACTTC | CASSPWASYEQYF
- | TRBJ2-7 | - | TRBV7-2 | TGTGCCAGCAGCTCCGTCTACGAGCAGTACTTC | CASSSVYEQYF
- | TRBJ2-5 | - | TRBV12-5 | TGTGCTAGTGGTTTGGTACGGGGGGCAGCCTCCCAAGAGACCCAGTACTTC | CASGLVRGAASQETQYF
- | TRBJ2-2 | TRBD2 | TRBV5-5 | TGTGCCAGCAGCCTGGGACTAGCGGGGGGCGCGAACACCGGGGAGCTGTTTTTT | CASSLGLAGGANTGELFF
once | TRBJ1-1 | TRBD1 | TRBV14 | TGTGCCAGCAGCCCCCTAGGGACAGCTAACACTGAAGCTTTCTTT | CASSPLGTANTEAFF
- | TRBJ1-5 | - | TRBV19 | TGTGCCAGTAGTCGGGGACACCGCGGAGAACCCCAGCATTTT | CASSRGHRGEPQHF
- | TRBJ2-3 | - | TRBV5-6 | TGTGCCAGCAGCCTCGGACAGCGAGTAGATACGCAGTATTTT | CASSLGQRVDTQYF
- | TRBJ2-7 | TRBD1 | TRBV7-9 | TGTGCCAGCAGTGGTCCGGGACAGGGTACCAACGAGCAGTACTTC | CASSGPGQGTNEQYF
- | TRBJ2-3 | TRBD2 | TRBV16 | TGTGCCAGCAGCCCCGGACTAGCTGGCACAGATACGCAGTATTTT | CASSPGLAGTDTQYF
- | TRBJ1-2 | TRBD1 | TRBV28 | TGTGCCAGCACCACTGACAGGGTTGGGGGCTACACCTTC | CASTTDRVGGYTF
- | TRBJ2-1 | - | TRBV19 | TGTGCCAGTAAGGGGAGGACCGACAATGAGCAGTTCTTC | CASKGRTDNEQFF
- | TRBJ2-2 | - | TRBV6-5 | TGTGCCAGCAGAGTGAGGACTGCCAACACCGGGGAGCTGTTTTTT | CASRVRTANTGELFF
- | TRBJ1-1 | - | TRBV9 | TGTGCCAGCAGCGTAGACAGTAACACTGAAGCTTTCTTT | CASSVDSNTEAFF
- | TRBJ1-6 | - | TRBV2 | TGTGCCAGCAGTGAGGTACAGCGGATCCACTTT | CASSEVQRIHF
- | TRBJ1-3 | - | TRBV25-1 | TGTGCCAGCAGAGGTCAGGGGAAATTCATTAGTGGAAACACCATATATTTT | CASRGQGKFISGNTIYF
- | TRBJ2-6 | - | TRBV6-5 | TGTGCCAGCCAGGGATTCTCTGGGGCCAACGTCCTGACTTTC | CASQGFSGANVLTF
once | TRBJ1-1 | - | TRBV5-6 | TGTGCCAGCAGCTTGGTAGGGGTCCCGGGCACTGAAGCTTTCTTT | CASSLVGVPGTEAFF
few | TRBJ1-5 | - | TRBV18 | TGTGCCAGCTCACCGTCCGGGTACAATCAGCCCCAGCATTTT | CASSPSGYNQPQHF
- | TRBJ2-5 | - | TRBV18 | TGTGCCAGCTCACCACACCTCGGGGAGACCCAGTACTTC | CASSPHLGETQYF
- | TRBJ2-7 | TRBD2 | TRBV28 | TGTGCCAGCAGACCTAGCGGGACCTACGAGCAGTACTTC | CASRPSGTYEQYF
- | TRBJ2-7 | TRBD2 | TRBV19 | TGTGCCAGTAGTATAGGTAGCGGGAGCGGAAACTACGAGCAGTACTTC | CASSIGSGSGNYEQYF
once | TRBJ2-7 | TRBD1 | TRBV10-1 | TGCGCCAGCAGTGAGACAGGGGCCTACGAGCAGTACTTC | CASSETGAYEQYF
- | TRBJ1-2 | - | TRBV5-4 | TGTGCCAGCAGCTCGACATTCAACTATGGCTACACCTTC | CASSSTFNYGYTF
- | TRBJ2-2 | - | TRBV27 | TGTGCCAGCAGTCTTCCCTACACCGGGGAGCTGTTTTTT | CASSLPYTGELFF
- | TRBJ1-2 | - | TRBV7-9 | TGTGCCAGCAGCTCGGACAACACCTTC | CASSSDNTF